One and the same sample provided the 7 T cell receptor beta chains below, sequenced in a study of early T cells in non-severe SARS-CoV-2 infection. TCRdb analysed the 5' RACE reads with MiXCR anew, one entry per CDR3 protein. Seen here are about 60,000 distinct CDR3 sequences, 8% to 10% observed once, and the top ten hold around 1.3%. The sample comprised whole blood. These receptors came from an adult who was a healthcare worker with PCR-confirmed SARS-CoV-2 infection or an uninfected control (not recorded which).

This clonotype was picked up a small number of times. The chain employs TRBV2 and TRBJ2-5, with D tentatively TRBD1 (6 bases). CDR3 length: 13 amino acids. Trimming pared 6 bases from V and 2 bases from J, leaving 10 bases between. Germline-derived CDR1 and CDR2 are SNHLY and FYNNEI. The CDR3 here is CASSKGQQETQYF. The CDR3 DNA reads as TGTGCCAGCAGCAAGGGACAACAAGAGACCCAGTACTTC.

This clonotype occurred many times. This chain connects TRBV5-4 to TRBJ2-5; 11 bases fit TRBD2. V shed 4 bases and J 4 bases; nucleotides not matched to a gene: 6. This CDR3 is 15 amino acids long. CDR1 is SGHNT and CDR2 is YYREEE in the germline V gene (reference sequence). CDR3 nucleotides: TGTGCCAGCAGCCGTAGCGGGGGGGCCACAGAGACCCAGTACTTC. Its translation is CASSRSGGATETQYF.

The CDR3 DNA follows: TGTGCCAGCAGTTCAAAGGGACCCGATGGAGACTACGAGCAGTACGTC. Its translation: CASSSKGPDGDYEQYV. V gene TRBV27 combines with J gene TRBJ2-7; the D gene could be TRBD1 or TRBD2 (5 bases each). V was pared by 4 bases and J by 3 bases, with 19 bases between. Germline V lookup: CDR1 MNHEY, CDR2 SMNVEV (reference sequence). CDR3 size: 16 residues.

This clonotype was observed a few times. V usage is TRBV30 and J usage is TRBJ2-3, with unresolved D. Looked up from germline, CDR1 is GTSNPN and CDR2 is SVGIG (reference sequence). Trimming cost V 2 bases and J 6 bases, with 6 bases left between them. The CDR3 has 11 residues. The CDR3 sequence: CAWSYLDTQYF. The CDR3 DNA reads TGTGCCTGGAGTTATTTGGATACGCAGTATTTT.

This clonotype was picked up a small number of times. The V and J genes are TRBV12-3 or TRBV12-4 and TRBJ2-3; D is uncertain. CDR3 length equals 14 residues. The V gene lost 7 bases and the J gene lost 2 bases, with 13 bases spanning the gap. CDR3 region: CASKGPPPTDTQYF. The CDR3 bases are TGTGCCAGCAAAGGCCCTCCCCCCACAGATACGCAGTATTTT.

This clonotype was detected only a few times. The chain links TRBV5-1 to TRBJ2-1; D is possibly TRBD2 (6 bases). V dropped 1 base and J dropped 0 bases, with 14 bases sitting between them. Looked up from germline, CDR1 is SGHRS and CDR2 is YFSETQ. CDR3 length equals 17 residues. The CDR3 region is CASSLFPGRRSYNEQFF. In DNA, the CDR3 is TGCGCCAGCAGCTTGTTTCCGGGGAGGCGCTCCTACAATGAGCAGTTCTTC.

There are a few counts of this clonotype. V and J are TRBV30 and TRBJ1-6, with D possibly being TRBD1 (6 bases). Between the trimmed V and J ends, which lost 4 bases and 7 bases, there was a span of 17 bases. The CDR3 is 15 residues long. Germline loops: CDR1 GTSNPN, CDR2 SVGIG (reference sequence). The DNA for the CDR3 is TGTGCCTGGACCCAAGAGATAGGGGGGAATTCACCCCTCCACTTT. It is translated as CAWTQEIGGNSPLHF.